Included here is one TCR beta chain sequence, with context. There is no known antigen for this receptor. Per-base qualities were not stored, and no clone one base away is much larger. Receptor libraries were prepared by 5' RACE. Sequenced on an Illumina HiSeq 2500. A second PCR of roughly 7 to 11 cycles was performed with a sample-barcoded 5' primer and a J-beta primer mix. Each TCR beta cDNA molecule received a unique molecular identifier from a template-switch 5' adaptor carrying 12 random nucleotides. Each sample yielded at least 2.5 million CDR3-containing paired-end reads. First-strand cDNA was synthesized from all RNA with the Mint cDNA synthesis kit, primed by a TRBC-specific oligonucleotide. After uracil-DNA glycosylase treatment, a first 18-cycle PCR used universal primers M1SS and BC2_uni_R on all cDNA. Regarding the original processing steps: For normalization, 1 million high-quality reads, each with a distinct molecular identifier, were randomly selected from each sample. Reads with shared molecular identifiers were discarded instead of being binned into consensus sequences. MiTCR, run with a Q25 quality threshold and the strictest error-elimination algorithm, handled CDR3 identification, clonotype clustering and error correction. A nonparametric unseen species model with Euler transformation was used to estimate lower-bound total TCR beta diversity. The raw public reads went through TCRdb reprocessing: fastp at Q25, MiXCR clone calling, in-frame beta chains kept. CDR3 protein duplicates are merged, each entry listing the most common genes and DNA. These V and J calls are TCRdb output, not the study's own analysis. The sample has more than 800,000 distinct CDR3 sequences on record, 29% of them singletons. The leading ten clones occupy around a sixth of the sample.

The donors were roughly 38 Caucasian individuals from Russia, aged roughly 6 to 100 years, who were systemically healthy. About 9.1 milliliters of peripheral blood were collected from each donor into EDTA-treated Vacutainer tubes. Ficoll-Paque density-gradient centrifugation was used to isolate PBMCs, with at least 7 million per sample. Trizol reagent was used to extract total RNA from PBMCs, with at least 6 micrograms per sample. For every donor, an aliquot of PBMCs went through flow cytometry to measure the percentages of naive CD45RAhigh/CD27high T cells. This sample is drawn from a study of blood T cells in healthy people across ages (dated by TCRdb to between 2015 and 2017). Some background on the complete study: Template switching captured roughly one uniquely barcoded TCR beta cDNA molecule per two T cells in model experiments. Using deep sequencing normalized with unique cDNA molecular identifiers, the study measured how TCR beta repertoire diversity changes with age. The donors were divided into four age groups: young (average around 16 years), middle-aged (about 40), aged (about 56) and long-lived (roughly 86). To avoid experimental bias, donors of different ages were randomly spread across the sequencing lanes. Using the same blood draw, the study looked at two additional independent replicas of 1 million unique cDNA reads for two donors, one aged 18 to 30 and the other aged 80 or older.

The germline V gene gives CDR1 as SGDLS and CDR2 as YYNGEE. V is reduced by 4 bases and J by 3 bases, leaving a spacing of 19 bases between them. The CDR3 goes from the cysteine to the phenylalanine over 17 residues. CDR3 DNA only is kept here, 51 bases in frame from base 1. Results and caveats for the whole study, not just this receptor: Donor CMV infection status was unknown, potentially confounding age-related changes in expanded clonotypes. Observed TCR beta diversity per million T cells fell roughly linearly with age, and a significant reduction was already apparent by age roughly 41. Since profiling was done on bulk unsorted PBMCs, naive and antigen-experienced compartments could not be conclusively compared. Estimates of total diversity based on one million sequenced T cells were regarded as lower bounds and as underestimates. Compared with the aged group, more naive CD4+ T cells, fewer expanded clones and increased TCR diversity were shown by the long-lived group, suggesting age selection. Observed TCR beta diversity correlated strongly with the percentage of naive T cells measured by flow cytometry.

The TCR comes from a woman aged 80 or over in good health. The receptor chain draws on TRBV9 and TRBJ1-4, with a weak D call of TRBD1 (6 bases match). Sequencing was performed on blood. The CDR3: CASSRGGRTVPNEKLFF. The DNA sequence is as follows: TGTGCCAGCAGCCGGGGGGGCAGGACGGTGCCTAATGAAAAACTGTTTTTT.